This T cell receptor (beta chain) appears in the sequencing data of a study of cytomegalovirus exposure and HLA in healthy donors (dated by TCRdb to 2016 to 2017). Some background on the complete study: An earlier analysis of roughly 570 of the donors reported 276 Gb of sequence data and around 110 million unique TCR beta sequences obtained from about 170 million T cells. An early release covering roughly 600 HLA-typed donors comprised approximately 290 gigabases of sequencing data and around 80 million unique TCR sequences. Among the roughly 380 genotyped donors, about 85% belonged to the genetic ancestry cluster associated with self-reported Caucasian donors. The study was designed to test whether signatures of past pathogen exposure could be identified by cataloging public T cell receptors. The study profiled the T cell repertoires of 550 to 700 subjects by immunosequencing and related them to cytomegalovirus serostatus. Besides the first cohort of hundreds of subjects, a separate validation cohort made up of 120 different subjects was used. To predict cytomegalovirus infection status, the study brought together high-throughput TCR immunosequencing, statistical association of individual TCRs with disease status, and machine learning. In a later analysis, previously published TCR beta repertoires from fewer than 750 donors were re-analyzed and high-resolution HLA genotyping was added so that TCR occurrence patterns could be studied. Rather than drawing on any new phenotypic data, the later analysis identified candidate immune exposures from TCR beta sequences and the way those sequences occurred across donors. To decide whether each TCR beta V gene segment behaved as functional or pseudogenic, an earlier analysis of several hundred of the donors relied on high-throughput TCR beta sequencing. Donor age, sex, ethnicity and CMV serostatus were compiled together with the repertoire data. In a later genetic analysis, genome-wide SNP genotypes for about three fifths of the roughly 670 donors were used, and that subset was treated as a discovery cohort. Every repertoire in the discovery cohort had been generated on one and the same sequencing platform. Both class I and class II loci were covered by HLA typing, at four-digit resolution. Typing coverage varied by locus: roughly 629-630 donors for A, B, C, DRB1 and DQB1; about 520 for DQA1; approximately 570 for DPA1; more than 450 for DPB1. Four to six DR-DQ haplotypes were handled as single units for association and clustering, since linkage in the cohort was strong. Across 300 to 400 genotyped donors of the cohort, an average of about 200,000 unique TCR beta nucleotide sequences per donor were sequenced, and around 19% of those sequences were non-productive.

The cohort was made up of roughly 670 healthy bone marrow donors. All cohort members were sampled while nominally healthy, although unrecorded immune exposures were likely present. The donor was CMV seronegative and was included in the group of 352 seronegative cohort members. A peripheral blood sample was provided by each donor, and peripheral blood mononuclear cells were used for TCR beta sequencing. Genomic DNA extraction from the blood cell samples was performed with the Qiagen DNeasy Blood Extraction Kit. CDR1 MNHEY and CDR2 SVGAGI are derived from the germline V gene. Germline trimming amounts to 0 bases on V and 11 bases on J, with 9 as the count of junction bases outside the gene matches. Reading from cysteine to phenylalanine, the CDR3 counts 15 amino acids. Here the CDR3 DNA is all that survives: 45 bases in frame from base 1. This clone has just a few counts. Its antigen is currently not known. It has no much larger one-base neighbor in the sample; base qualities were not kept.

The library relied on the immunoSEQ multiplex PCR assay. A mixture of 60 forward primers for TCR Vbeta segments and 13 reverse primers for TCR Jbeta segments was used in the multiplex PCR. A multiplex PCR assay on genomic DNA amplified the CDR3 region of rearranged TCR beta genes. Amplified TCR beta libraries were sequenced as 87-base-pair reads on the Illumina HiSeq System. Turning to the authors' computational methods: Across the 500 to 700 repertoires, a later analysis counted about 81 million unique TCR beta chains, roughly 11 million of which were shared by at least two donors. Raw reads were error-corrected and collapsed into unique sequences with a nearest-neighbor algorithm that merged closely related sequences to remove PCR and sequencing errors. V, D and J gene segments were assigned by aligning CDR3 sequences to IMGT reference sequences. For a sequence to be retained, a match of at least six nucleotides was required to both a V gene segment and a J gene segment. Rearrangements were classified as productive when the CDR3 lacked stop codons and remained in frame with V and J, and all other rearrangements were classified as non-productive. Following IMGT convention, CDR3 was defined as the stretch from the second conserved V-encoded cysteine to the conserved J-encoded phenylalanine. The earlier analysis of some 540 of the donors excluded any sequence lacking an unambiguous match to a single V gene segment. In an earlier analysis of 587 of the donors, a V segment was called functional when productive rearrangements were above 56.7%, and segregating when the standard deviation between donors exceeded 5%. A statistical classification framework was developed to diagnose cytomegalovirus status using the catalog of TCR beta chain sequences. In a later analysis, V and J genes were assigned by comparing TCR nucleotide sequences against IMGT/GENE-DB human TR gene sequences. The TCRdist pipeline was used in a later analysis to assign CDR3 sequences and most-parsimonious VDJ recombination scenarios. In a later analysis, every TCR beta chain was defined by the combination of its CDR3 amino acid sequence and its V-gene family, and reads without a unique V-gene family were dropped. As a way to deal with suspected cross-contamination and a sequencing artifact, a later analysis dropped hundreds of nucleotide sequences that were highly shared and had low generation probability. For each public chain, a later analysis derived a clonal expansion index from normalized ranks of inferred template counts within each repertoire. A later analysis computed generation probabilities with a VDJ recombination model fitted to out-of-frame rearrangements, and checked the results against IGoR. In a later analysis, hypergeometric tests were used to score TCR-TCR, TCR-HLA and TCR-CMV co-occurrence, with a repertoire-size bias correction applied to TCR pairs. A later analysis estimated false discovery rates by permuting HLA or CMV assignments 20 times. In a later analysis, co-occurring TCRs were grouped using DBSCAN, and TCRdist sequence similarity was added for clustering within HLA-allele-positive subsets. Repertoires with fewer than 30,000 or more than 120,000 public chains, plus five repertoires with anomalous nucleotide sharing, were excluded from co-occurrence clustering. The table was pulled from immuneACCESS by TCRdb, which kept in-frame rearrangements only. Such tables lose some clones; where checked, under half of the loss comes from unresolved V genes, and the rest has no known cause. The V and J calls and clone size are taken from that table; D and trimming were inferred from the DNA. This sample lists approximately 150,000 clones; around 72% were detected once. The ten top clones hold around 2.2% of the sample.

Results the study describes overall, beyond this receptor: In a later analysis, the rate of TCR association differed among HLA loci, with DRB1 alleles having the most associated TCRs and HLA-C alleles having the fewest. The classifier was reported to diagnose cytomegalovirus status with high specificity and sensitivity in both the original cohort and the validation cohort. In vitro tests confirmed that a few of the cytomegalovirus-associated TCR beta chains recognize cytomegalovirus antigens. It was suggested by the authors that the approach could potentially be generalized to other disease states and immunological phenotypes. Broadly in line with IMGT annotations, most TCR beta V segments showed up in productive rearrangements about 87% or about 30% of the time in an earlier analysis of a few hundred of the donors. Immune exposure information for the cohort was limited to CMV serostatus. A total of 150 or so TCR beta chains were listed by the study as associated with cytomegalovirus. Correlated functional status among segregating V segments might reflect linkage disequilibrium, but an unknown experimental factor could not be ruled out. A later genetic analysis associated a missense DCLRE1C variant with V-gene and J-gene trimming of TCR beta chains, and an independent cohort replicated the association. When HLA alleles, especially DR and DQ, strongly co-occurred, TCR associations were difficult to assign to individual alleles. Some IMGT-functional V segments, including TRBV6-2 and TRBV6-3, could not be distinguished by the 87-base-pair reads and were therefore excluded. Compared with equally common non-associated chains, HLA-associated TCR beta chains in a later analysis were more clonally expanded and had lower generation probabilities. Because HLA typing was unavailable for some donors at each locus, only the typed subset was used in association tests. In a later genetic analysis, fewer N-insertions in productive TCRs were reported among donors in an Asian-associated ancestry cluster than the approximately 710-donor mean. A further reported finding was that TCR beta sequences accurately predicted the HLA-A and HLA-B alleles for most subjects in the first cohort. In this cohort, only TCR beta chains were sequenced, and detectable features were limited by the absence of alpha or paired-chain data. Across donors, most TCR sequences were observed very rarely, whereas some public TCRs were present in many individuals. According to a later analysis, most CMV-associated TCR beta chains appeared to be HLA-restricted, and the HLA associations seemed to be driven largely by CMV exposure. Specific HLA alleles were associated with roughly 16,000 TCR beta sequences at a false discovery rate of 0.05 in a later analysis. According to a later analysis, parvovirus B19, influenza, CMV and Epstein-Barr virus appeared linked to several top co-occurrence clusters. Presence/absence analyses assumed roughly uniform sequencing depth across donors, an assumption that may not hold. Because counts were too low, fewer than 20 rarely observed V segments, including chromosome 9 orphons, were excluded from the earlier analysis of roughly 580 of the donors. A cluster of highly shared sequence variants was judged likely to be a technical artifact of the sequencing pipeline.

Sequencing input: PBMCs. The rearrangement combines TRBV6-5 with TRBJ1-4; 7 central bases correspond to TRBD1. This TCR was sampled from a man aged 35 to 55 in good health and CMV-seronegative. The DNA reads TGTGCCAGCAGTTACTCTCGGACAGGCTTTGGGAAACTGTTTTTT. This gives the protein CASSYSRTGFGKLFF.